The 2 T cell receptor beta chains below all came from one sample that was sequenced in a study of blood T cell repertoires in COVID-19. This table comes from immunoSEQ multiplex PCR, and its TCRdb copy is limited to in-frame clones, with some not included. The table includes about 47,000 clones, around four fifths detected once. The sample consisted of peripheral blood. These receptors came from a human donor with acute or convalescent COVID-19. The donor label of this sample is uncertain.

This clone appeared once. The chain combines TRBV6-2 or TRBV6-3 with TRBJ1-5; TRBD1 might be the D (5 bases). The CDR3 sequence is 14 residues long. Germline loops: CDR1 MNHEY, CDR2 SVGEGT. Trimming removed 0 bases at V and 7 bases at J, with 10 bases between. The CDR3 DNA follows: TGTGCCAGCAGTTACTCAGGGGTTTCCCAGCCCCAGCATTTT. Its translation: CASSYSGVSQPQHF.

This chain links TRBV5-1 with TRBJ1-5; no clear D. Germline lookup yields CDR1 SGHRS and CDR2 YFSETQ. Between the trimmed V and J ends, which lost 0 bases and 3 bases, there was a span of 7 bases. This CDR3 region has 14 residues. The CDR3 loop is CASSLDNPNQPQHF. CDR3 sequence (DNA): TGCGCCAGCAGCTTGGACAACCCCAATCAGCCCCAGCATTTT.